This T cell receptor (beta chain) derives from a study of vaccination and CD4 T cells after COVID-19. On the study more broadly: Stimulation of cells relied on overlapping spike peptides derived from SARS-CoV-2, HCoV-NL63, HCoV-OC43 and HCoV-229E.

Looked up from germline, CDR1 is DFQATT and CDR2 is SNEGSKA (reference sequence). The CDR3 sequence is 16 residues long. Trimming took 0 bases from V and 0 from J; bases not matched to a gene: 4. With respect to this clonotype: What it recognizes is unknown.

Treatment in this sample: 10-day PBMC culture with coronavirus spike peptide pools or control peptides (ViraFEST assay). PBMCs, plated at around 2 million per well, were grown in the presence of 9.5 to 10 IU/ml IL-2 and 10 ug/ml peptide pools. Once obtained from cultured CD4+ T cells, the DNA was sequenced using the Oncomine TCR Beta short-read assay. TCRdb itself ran the PCR reads through MiXCR, one entry per CDR3 protein. The profile shows about 23,000 distinct CDR3 sequences, around 42% of them singletons. The sequence was collected from a human donor who received a COVID-19 vaccine. Source: CD4+ T cells from blood, cultured in vitro, taken before SARS-CoV-2 vaccination. This chain links TRBV20-1 with TRBJ2-2; 7 positions agree with TRBD2. DNA of the CDR3: TGCAGTGCTAGAGATTCGGGGGGACCGAACACCGGGGAGCTGTTTTTT. Protein: CSARDSGGPNTGELFF.